In its sample, the clone carrying this T cell receptor (beta chain) was seen many times. Its matching antigen is unknown. In the same sample, other DNA sequences code for this CDR3. This sample stems from a study of shared clonotypes between healthy human individuals. Germline-derived CDR1 and CDR2 are SGHTA and FQGTGA. With 2 bases removed from V and 4 bases from J, the gap between germline ends came to 4 bases. The CDR3 covers 12 residues. Study-level points and caveats: Memory subsets had estimated richness that was generally smaller than that of naive subsets.

Only in-frame clones appear in the TCRdb table, and some are missing; sequencing was by immunoSEQ multiplex PCR. This sample has 900,000 to 1,200,000 clones; 78% occur once, and the top ten carry around 0.61%. The receptor's source is a man aged 18 to 29 in good health. Some clones in this sample may be carry-over from other donors' samples. V and J are TRBV7-3 and TRBJ2-3; D gene ambiguous. Specimen: memory CD4+ T cells from PBMCs. Subset here: CD45RA-negative fraction. The chain's CDR3 is CASSLGADTQYF. The CDR3, as DNA: TGTGCCAGCAGCTTAGGTGCAGATACGCAGTATTTT.